The clone carrying this T cell receptor beta chain was recorded once. The data were produced by immunoSEQ multiplex PCR, yet TCRdb's version contains in-frame clones alone and is incomplete. Here the sample spans some 38,000 clones, about 90% being singletons. The data were obtained in a study of T cell changes during pregnancy in multiple sclerosis. This sequence originates from a female donor with multiple sclerosis, enrolled in a pregnancy study. Sequences were derived from CD8+ T cells from peripheral blood mononuclear cells, sampled after pregnancy.

CDR3 sequence: CASSPPAAWDGYTF. CDR3 DNA sequence: TGTGCCAGCTCACCACCGGCGGCCTGGGATGGCTACACCTTC. This chain joins TRBV18 and TRBJ1-2; D is unresolved. V dropped 0 bases and J dropped 6 bases, with 11 bases sitting between them. This CDR3 region has 14 residues. Germline V gene data show CDR1 as KGHSH and CDR2 as LQKENI.